The present TCR beta chain was sequenced within a study of vaccination and CD4 T cells after COVID-19. Study context: Nasal swab PCR identified SARS-CoV-2 in the convalescent patients, of whom several were mild and one severe. Investigators took post-vaccine samples a median 72 days after dose two, within a range of 14 to 241. Overlapping SARS-CoV-2, HCoV-NL63, HCoV-OC43 and HCoV-229E spike peptides were used to stimulate cells.

A few counts support this clonotype. The antigen is unknown. Researchers used the Oncomine TCR Beta short-read assay to sequence DNA from cultured CD4+ T cells. TCRdb used MiXCR to reprocess the PCR reads, holding one entry per CDR3 protein. Here the sample spans more than 10,000 distinct CDR3 sequences, roughly 50% being singletons. Described treatment: approximately 9-day PBMC culture with coronavirus spike peptide pools or control peptides (ViraFEST assay). The germline CDR1 and CDR2 sequences are SSHAT and FNYEAQ (reference sequence). This CDR3 has 13 residues. The sequence came from a human donor with COVID-19. The chain joins TRBV7-7 to TRBJ2-7; 7 bases map to TRBD1. The sample consisted of cultured CD4+ T cells from blood, taken after SARS-CoV-2 vaccination. The CDR3 here is CASHLGQNYEQYF. DNA of the CDR3: TGTGCTAGCCATTTGGGACAGAACTACGAGCAGTACTTC.